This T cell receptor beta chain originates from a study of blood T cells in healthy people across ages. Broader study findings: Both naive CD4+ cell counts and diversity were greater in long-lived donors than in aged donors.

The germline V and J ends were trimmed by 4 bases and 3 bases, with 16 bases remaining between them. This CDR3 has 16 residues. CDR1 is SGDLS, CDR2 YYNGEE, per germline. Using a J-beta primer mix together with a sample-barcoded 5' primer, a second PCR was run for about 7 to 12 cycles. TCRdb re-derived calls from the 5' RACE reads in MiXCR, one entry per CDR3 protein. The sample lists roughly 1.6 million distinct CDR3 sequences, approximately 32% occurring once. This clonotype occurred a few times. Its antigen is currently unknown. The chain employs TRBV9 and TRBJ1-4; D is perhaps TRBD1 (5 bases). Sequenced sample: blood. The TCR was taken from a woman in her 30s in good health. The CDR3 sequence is CASSSHPGTANEKLFF. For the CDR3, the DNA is TGTGCCAGCAGCTCACATCCCGGGACGGCTAATGAAAAACTGTTTTTT.